Detailed here is one TCR beta chain. A junction end diverges from the germline sequence, so it may reflect a read error. The CDR3 has 15 amino acids. In germline, CDR1 is SSHAT, CDR2 FNYEAQ (reference sequence). The entry originates in a study of OX40 agonist ivuxolimab in advanced cancers. The repertoire was sequenced with immunoSEQ multiplex PCR; TCRdb's copy has only in-frame clones and lacks some. The table has 57,000 or so clones, under 85% seen once; the top ten hold around 3.4%. J is TRBJ2-2 and V is TRBV7-7; D assignment may be TRBD1 or TRBD2 (5 bases each). This specimen consisted of CD4+ or CD8+ T cells sorted from blood, obtained in a trial of the OX40 agonist ivuxolimab. This sequence was found in an adult with an advanced solid tumor such as melanoma, head and neck, liver or kidney cancer. CDR3 residues: CASSSRWDGTGELFF. The CDR3 DNA sequence: TGTGCTAGCAGCTCAAGGTGGGACGGCACCGGGGAGCTGTTTTTT.